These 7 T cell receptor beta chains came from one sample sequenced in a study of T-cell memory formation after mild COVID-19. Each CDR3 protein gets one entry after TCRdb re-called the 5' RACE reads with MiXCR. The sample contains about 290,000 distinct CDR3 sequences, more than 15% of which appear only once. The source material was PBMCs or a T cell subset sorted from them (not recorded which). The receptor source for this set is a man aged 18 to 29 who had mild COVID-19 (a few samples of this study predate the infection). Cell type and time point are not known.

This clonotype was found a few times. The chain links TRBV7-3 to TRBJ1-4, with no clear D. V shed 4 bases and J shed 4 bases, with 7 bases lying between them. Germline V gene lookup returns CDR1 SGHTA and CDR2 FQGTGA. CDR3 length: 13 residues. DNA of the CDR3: TGTGCCAGCAGCTACCTGAATAATGAAAAACTGTTTTTT. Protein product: CASSYLNNEKLFF.

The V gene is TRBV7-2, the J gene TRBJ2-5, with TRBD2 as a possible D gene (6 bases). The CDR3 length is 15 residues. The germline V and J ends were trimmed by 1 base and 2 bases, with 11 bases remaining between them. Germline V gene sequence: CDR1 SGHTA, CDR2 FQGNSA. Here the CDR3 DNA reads TGTGCCAGCAGCTTAGTTGCGGGGCGACAAGAGACCCAGTACTTC. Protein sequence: CASSLVAGRQETQYF. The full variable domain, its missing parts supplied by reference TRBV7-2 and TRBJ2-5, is GAGVSQSPSNKVTEKGKDVELRCDPISGHTALYWYRQSLGQGLEFLIYFQGNSAPDKSGLPSDRFSAERTGGSVSTLTIQRTQQEDSAVYLCASSLVAGRQETQYFGPGTRLLVL.

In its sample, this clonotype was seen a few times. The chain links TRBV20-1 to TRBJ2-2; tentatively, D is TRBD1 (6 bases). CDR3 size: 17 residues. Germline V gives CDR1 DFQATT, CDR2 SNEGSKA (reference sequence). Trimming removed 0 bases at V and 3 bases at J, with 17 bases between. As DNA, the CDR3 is TGCAGTGCTAGAGAGCGCGGCCTAAAGGGGGACACCGGGGAGCTGTTTTTT. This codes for CSARERGLKGDTGELFF.

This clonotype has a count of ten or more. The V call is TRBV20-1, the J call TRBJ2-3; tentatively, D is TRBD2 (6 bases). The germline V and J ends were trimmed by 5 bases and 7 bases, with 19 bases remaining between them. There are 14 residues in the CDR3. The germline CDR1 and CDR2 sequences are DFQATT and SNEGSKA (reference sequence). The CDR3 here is CSAGSGTVSYTQYF. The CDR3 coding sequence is TGCAGTGCTGGATCCGGGACTGTTTCGTATACGCAGTATTTT.

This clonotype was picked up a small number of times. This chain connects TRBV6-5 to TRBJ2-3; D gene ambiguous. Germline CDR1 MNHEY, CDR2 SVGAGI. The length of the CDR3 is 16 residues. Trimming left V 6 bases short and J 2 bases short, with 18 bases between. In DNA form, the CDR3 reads TGTGCCAGCAGATTCTCCTACGAACCTTCCACAGATACGCAGTATTTT. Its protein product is CASRFSYEPSTDTQYF.

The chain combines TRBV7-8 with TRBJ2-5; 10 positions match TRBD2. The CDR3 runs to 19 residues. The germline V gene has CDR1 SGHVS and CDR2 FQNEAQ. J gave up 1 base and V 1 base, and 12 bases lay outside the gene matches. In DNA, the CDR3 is TGTGCCAGCAGCTTAGGGCTTAGCGGGGGGTATATCCTCCAAGAGACCCAGTACTTC. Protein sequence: CASSLGLSGGYILQETQYF.

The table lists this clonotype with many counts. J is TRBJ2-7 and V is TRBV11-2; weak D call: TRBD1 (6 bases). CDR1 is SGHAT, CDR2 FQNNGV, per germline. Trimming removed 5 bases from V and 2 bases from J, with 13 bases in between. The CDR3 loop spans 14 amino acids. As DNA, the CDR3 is TGTGCCAGCAGCCAAGGCGAGGGGGCCTACGAGCAGTACTTC. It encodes CASSQGEGAYEQYF.